The entry below gives a single T cell receptor (beta chain) sequence along with its context. Additional DNA sequences in this sample encode the identical CDR3. CDR3 size: 13 residues. CDR1 is LNHDA, CDR2 SQIVND, per germline (reference sequence). V was shortened by 0 bases and J by 7 bases, with 9 bases between the two germline ends. These data belong to a study of T cells after somatic rescue of genetic block. Using immunoSEQ multiplex PCR, the repertoire was profiled, and TCRdb retains in-frame clones only, with some absent. The sample lists fewer than 150,000 clones, 90% to 95% occurring once. The chain is built from TRBV19 and TRBJ1-2, with TRBD1 as a possible D gene (6 bases). Sequencing used peripheral blood mononuclear cells (PBMCs). This sequence originates from a woman aged 18 to 35. CDR3 coding DNA: TGTGCCAGTAGTATAGAGGGGGCTCGTGGCTACACCTTC. As protein: CASSIEGARGYTF. Looking up the rest from reference TRBV19 and TRBJ1-2 gives the full variable domain: DGGITQSPKYLFRKEGQNVTLSCEQNLNHDAMYWYRQDPGQGLRLIYYSQIVNDFQKGDIAEGYSVSREKKESFPLTVTSAQKNPTAFYLCASSIEGARGYTFGSGTRLTVV.